This entry lists 21 T cell receptor beta chains sequenced from one sample in a study of blood T cell repertoires in COVID-19. Measured with immunoSEQ multiplex PCR; TCRdb has only the in-frame clones, and not every one. Found here are about 39,000 clones, around 86% of them singletons; the top ten hold 24%. Sequenced input: peripheral blood. These receptors originate from a man aged 50 to 59 with active or convalescent COVID-19.

V gene TRBV30 combines with J gene TRBJ1-2, with 9 bases fitting TRBD1. V lost 2 bases to trimming and J lost 12 bases; unmatched junction nucleotides: 13. In germline, CDR1 is GTSNPN, CDR2 SVGIG (reference sequence). The CDR3 is made up of 14 amino acids. CDR3 sequence reads: CAWSPGTGRHPHTF. The CDR3 DNA sequence: TGTGCCTGGAGTCCAGGGACAGGGAGACATCCCCACACCTTC.

The gene calls are TRBV7-3 and TRBJ2-2; a weak D match, TRBD2 (6 bases). The CDR3 is 15 amino acids. The germline CDR1 and CDR2 sequences are SGHTA and FQGTGA. Trimming pared 6 bases from V and 1 base from J, leaving 12 bases between. The CDR3 region has the DNA TGTGCCAGCAGTCCCTGGCGGGAGAACACCGGGGAGCTGTTTTTT. Its protein is CASSPWRENTGELFF.

This chain uses TRBV7-3 with TRBJ2-1, with 8 nucleotides matching TRBD2. This CDR3 has 16 residues. Germline loops: CDR1 SGHTA, CDR2 FQGTGA. V was pared by 5 bases and J by 4 bases, with 10 bases of the junction left unmatched. For the CDR3, the DNA is TGTGCCAGCAGCCCTTTTGTTGCGGGGGGTTACAATGAGCAGTTCTTC. Translated, it gives CASSPFVAGGYNEQFF. The whole variable domain, remainder taken from reference TRBV7-3 and TRBJ2-1, is GAGVSQTPSNKVTEKGKYVELRCDPISGHTALYWYRQSLGQGPEFLIYFQGTGAADDSGLPNDRFFAVRPEGSVSTLKIQRTERGDSAVYLCASSPFVAGGYNEQFFGPGTRLTVL.

For this clone: Within the sample, other DNA sequences also encode this same CDR3. The chain recombines TRBV18 with TRBJ1-6, with D uncertain. CDR1 is KGHSH and CDR2 is LQKENI in the germline V gene. V was clipped by 3 bases and J by 6 bases, with 6 bases between them. The CDR3 contains 13 residues. The DNA of the CDR3 is TGTGCCAGCTCACCTGCGGGTAATTCACCCCTCCACTTT. Translated, it gives CASSPAGNSPLHF. The full variable domain, with the rest looked up from reference TRBV18 and TRBJ1-6, is NAGVMQNPRHLVRRRGQEARLRCSPMKGHSHVYWYRQLPEEGLKFMVYLQKENIIDESGMPKERFSAEFPKEGPSILRIQQVVRGDSAAYFCASSPAGNSPLHFGNGTRLTVT.

CDR3 sequence: CASTQTGNSGNTIYF. CDR3 bases: TGCGCCAGCACCCAGACAGGAAACTCTGGAAACACCATATATTTT. The rearrangement uses TRBV5-1 and TRBJ1-3; D is possibly TRBD1 (6 bases). The CDR3 loop spans 15 amino acids. In germline, CDR1 is SGHRS, CDR2 YFSETQ. Trimming took 6 bases from V and 0 from J, leaving 13 bases between them.

This clone has ten or more counts. The chain combines TRBV5-6 with TRBJ1-1; no clear D gene. Germline CDR1 and CDR2: SGHDT and YYEEEE. This CDR3 spans 17 amino acids. V was clipped by 0 bases and J by 1 base, with 16 bases between them. CDR3 protein: CASSLGFSGLRNTEAFF. The CDR3 DNA reads TGTGCCAGCAGCTTGGGGTTCTCCGGGTTACGGAACACTGAAGCTTTCTTT.

This chain links TRBV4-2 with TRBJ2-7; 8 bases are a match to TRBD1. The V gene end was trimmed by 0 bases and the J gene end by 2 bases; junction bases not matched to a gene: 6. From germline, CDR1 is LGHNA and CDR2 YNFKEQ. The CDR3 runs to 16 residues. This CDR3 reads CASSQDRDRIAYEQYF. The CDR3 DNA follows: TGTGCCAGCAGCCAAGATAGGGACAGGATCGCCTACGAGCAGTACTTC.

The chain uses TRBV28 and TRBJ2-3, with 10 bases fitting TRBD2. The germline V gene encodes CDR1 MDHEN and CDR2 SYDVKM. The ends lost 8 bases at V and 4 bases at J; junction bases unmatched: 3. CDR3 length equals 13 residues. The CDR3, as DNA: TGTGCCAGCTCCCTAGCGGGGGCAGATACGCAGTATTTT. Amino acids: CASSLAGADTQYF. The full variable domain, with the rest looked up from reference TRBV28 and TRBJ2-3, is DVKVTQSSRYLVKRTGEKVFLECVQDMDHENMFWYRQDPGLGLRLIYFSYDVKMKEKGDIPEGYSVSREKKERFSLILESASTNQTSMYLCASSLAGADTQYFGPGTRLTVL.

CDR3 amino acids: CASSWEGASNQPQHF. The CDR3 coding sequence is TGCGCCAGCAGCTGGGAGGGCGCGAGCAATCAGCCCCAGCATTTT. The chain employs TRBV5-1 and TRBJ1-5; D remains unclear. The CDR3 totals 15 residues. The germline CDR1 and CDR2 sequences are SGHRS and YFSETQ. V was clipped by 3 bases and J by 1 base, with 11 bases between them.

V gene TRBV27 combines with J gene TRBJ2-1, with a weak D call TRBD2 (5 bases). CDR3 length: 13 residues. The germline V and J ends were trimmed by 4 bases and 4 bases, with 8 bases remaining between them. The germline V gene encodes CDR1 MNHEY and CDR2 SMNVEV (reference sequence). CDR3: CASSYTRYNEQFF. The CDR3 coding sequence is TGTGCCAGCAGTTACACTAGATACAATGAGCAGTTCTTC.

The rearrangement links TRBV5-6 to TRBJ2-1; 9 bases match TRBD1. J was trimmed by 6 bases and V by 7 bases; bases with no gene match: 5. The CDR3 sequence is 13 residues long. Per germline, CDR1 SGHDT and CDR2 YYEEEE. CDR3 in DNA: TGTGCCAGCCCGCCGGGACAGGGCAATGAGCAGTTCTTC. Amino acids: CASPPGQGNEQFF. Using reference TRBV5-6 and TRBJ2-1 for the parts outside the CDR3, the full variable domain is DAGVTQSPTHLIKTRGQQVTLRCSPKSGHDTVSWYQQALGQGPQFIFQYYEEEERQRGNFPDRFSGHQFPNYSSELNVNALLLGDSALYLCASPPGQGNEQFFGPGTRLTVL.

The J gene is TRBJ2-3, the V gene TRBV19, with 8 positions matching TRBD2. Germline loops: CDR1 LNHDA, CDR2 SQIVND (reference sequence). V shed 1 base and J 4 bases; nucleotides not matched to a gene: 4. This CDR3 contains 15 residues. The CDR3 protein is CASSIAGGIADTQYF. In DNA form, the CDR3 reads TGTGCCAGTAGTATAGCGGGAGGGATCGCAGATACGCAGTATTTT.

The chain is built from TRBV6-6 and TRBJ2-3; D is uncertain. Germline CDR1 and CDR2: MNHNY and SVGAGI (reference sequence). This CDR3 has 11 residues. V was trimmed by 6 bases and J by 6 bases, leaving 7 bases between them. The CDR3 nucleotides are TGTGCCAGCAGGCAGCGTGATACGCAGTATTTT. It yields the protein CASRQRDTQYF.

V gene TRBV3-1 (or the pseudogene TRBV3-2) combines with J gene TRBJ1-6; D may be TRBD1 (5 bases). The germline V and J ends were trimmed by 4 bases and 10 bases, with 17 bases remaining between them. Germline values: CDR1 LGHDT, CDR2 YNNKEL (reference sequence). CDR3 length: 15 residues. The CDR3 sequence: CASSPGWGVRSPLHF. The CDR3 DNA reads TGTGCCAGCAGCCCGGGGTGGGGGGTGCGCTCACCCCTCCACTTT.

This chain links TRBV6-1 with TRBJ1-1; a weak D match, TRBD1 (6 bases). The CDR3 length is 14 residues. Trimming shortened V by 2 bases and J by 4 bases, and 11 bases separated the two germline ends. Germline CDR1 is MNHNS and CDR2 is SASEGT. CDR3 in amino acids: CASSEQGFGTEAFF. The CDR3 coding sequence is TGTGCCAGCAGTGAACAGGGGTTCGGCACTGAAGCTTTCTTT.

J is TRBJ2-1 and V is TRBV10-1, with 8 bases matching TRBD1. In germline, CDR1 is WNHNN, CDR2 SYGVQD (reference sequence). J lost 2 bases, V lost 6 bases, and 6 bases had no gene match. The CDR3 totals 15 residues. CDR3 sequence (DNA): TGCGCCAGCAGCCCGGGACAGGTCACCTACAATGAGCAGTTCTTC. Residues: CASSPGQVTYNEQFF.

The rearrangement uses TRBV28 and TRBJ1-4; 11 bases fit TRBD1. The V segment lost 3 bases and the J segment 5 bases; nucleotides outside the gene matches: 5. The germline CDR1 and CDR2 sequences are MDHEN and SYDVKM. This CDR3 comprises 16 residues. The CDR3 DNA is TGTGCCAGCAGTTTCCTGAGGACAGGGGGCAATGAAAAACTGTTTTTT. Protein sequence: CASSFLRTGGNEKLFF.

The V and J genes are TRBV14 and TRBJ1-1; D perhaps matches TRBD1 (5 bases). Germline-derived CDR1 and CDR2 are SGHDN and FVKESK. This CDR3 contains 13 residues. Trimming pared 4 bases from V and 10 bases from J, leaving 16 bases between. The CDR3 is CASSPHSGVSAFF. In DNA form, the CDR3 reads TGTGCCAGCAGCCCCCATTCGGGGGTGTCAGCTTTCTTT.

The chain links TRBV18 to TRBJ2-1; D perhaps matches TRBD1 (5 bases). CDR3 length: 11 amino acids. Germline assignment: CDR1 KGHSH and CDR2 LQKENI. V dropped 6 bases and J dropped 8 bases, with 8 bases sitting between them. Here the CDR3 DNA reads TGTGCCAGCTCCAGGGAACATGAGCAGTTCTTC. Its protein product is CASSREHEQFF. Together with reference TRBV18 and TRBJ2-1, the CDR3 gives the full variable domain: NAGVMQNPRHLVRRRGQEARLRCSPMKGHSHVYWYRQLPEEGLKFMVYLQKENIIDESGMPKERFSAEFPKEGPSILRIQQVVRGDSAAYFCASSREHEQFFGPGTRLTVL.

The table lists this clone with a few counts. V is TRBV10-3 and J is TRBJ2-1; a weak D match, TRBD2 (6 bases). Germline V gives CDR1 ENHRY, CDR2 SYGVKD. V dropped 10 bases and J dropped 3 bases, with 19 bases sitting between them. The CDR3 is 15 amino acids. CDR3 sequence: CATRPGSGDYNEQFF. The CDR3 DNA is TGTGCCACCCGACCCGGTAGCGGTGACTACAATGAGCAGTTCTTC.

This chain joins TRBV6-6 and TRBJ1-5, with TRBD1 as a possible D gene (6 bases). This CDR3 has 17 residues. Germline lookup yields CDR1 MNHNY and CDR2 SVGAGI (reference sequence). Deletions cut 5 bases from V and 1 base from J, with 18 bases between. CDR3 in amino acids: CASSPYTGWGSNQPQHF. The CDR3 DNA reads TGTGCCAGCAGTCCCTATACAGGGTGGGGAAGCAATCAGCCCCAGCATTTT.